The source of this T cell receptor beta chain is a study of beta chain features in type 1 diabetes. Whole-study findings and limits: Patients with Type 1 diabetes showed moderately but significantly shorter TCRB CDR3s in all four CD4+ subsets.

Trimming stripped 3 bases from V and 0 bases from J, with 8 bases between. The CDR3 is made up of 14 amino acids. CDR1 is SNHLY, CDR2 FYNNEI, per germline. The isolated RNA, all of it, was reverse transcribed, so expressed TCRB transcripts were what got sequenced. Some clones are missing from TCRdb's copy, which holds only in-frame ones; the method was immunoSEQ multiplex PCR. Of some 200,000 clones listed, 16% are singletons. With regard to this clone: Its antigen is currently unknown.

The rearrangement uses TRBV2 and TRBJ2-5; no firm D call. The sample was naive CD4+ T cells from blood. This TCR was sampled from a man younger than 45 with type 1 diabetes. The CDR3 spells CASSDSPHQETQYF. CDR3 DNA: TGTGCCAGCAGTGACTCCCCACACCAAGAGACCCAGTACTTC.